Below, 19 T cell receptor beta chains from the same sample are listed, as sequenced in a study of blood T cell repertoires in COVID-19. Generated by immunoSEQ multiplex PCR, the TCRdb table keeps only in-frame clones and is missing some. The table has fewer than 200,000 clones, 81% seen once. The sequenced material came from peripheral blood. These receptors all stem from a woman aged 40-49 years with COVID-19, enrolled during active disease.

This clone has a count of ten or more. In the same sample, other DNA sequences code for this CDR3. The J gene is TRBJ2-2, the V gene TRBV12-3 or TRBV12-4, with a tentative D call TRBD1 (5 bases). With 5 bases removed from V and 4 bases from J, the gap between germline ends came to 8 bases. This CDR3 comprises 13 residues. The CDR3 region is CASSLDSTGELFF. The CDR3 DNA sequence: TGTGCCAGCAGTCTAGACAGCACCGGGGAGCTGTTTTTT.

The chain is built from TRBV27 and TRBJ2-7, with D hard to call. The CDR3 is 13 residues long. Trimming cost V 4 bases and J 0 bases, with 7 bases left between them. Germline-derived CDR1 and CDR2 are MNHEY and SMNVEV (reference sequence). CDR3 in amino acids: CASSSYSSYEQYF. In DNA form, the CDR3 reads TGTGCCAGCAGTTCGTACAGCTCCTACGAGCAGTACTTC.

V usage is TRBV2 and J usage is TRBJ1-1, with D possibly being TRBD1 (6 bases). The length of the CDR3 is 15 residues. V gave up 6 bases and J gave up 1 base, with 15 bases separating them. Germline V gene data show CDR1 as SNHLY and CDR2 as FYNNEI. The CDR3 sequence is CASRNIQGWNTEAFF. CDR3 coding DNA: TGTGCCAGCAGAAACATACAGGGATGGAACACTGAAGCTTTCTTT.

The gene calls are TRBV9 and TRBJ2-1, with D hard to call. The germline V gene encodes CDR1 SGDLS and CDR2 YYNGEE. The CDR3 has 15 residues. Between the trimmed V and J ends, which lost 1 base and 2 bases, there was a span of 10 bases. CDR3 sequence: CASSVMSDTYNEQFF. CDR3 DNA: TGTGCCAGCAGCGTAATGTCTGACACCTACAATGAGCAGTTCTTC.

The CDR3 DNA reads as TGTGCCAGCAGGGAGGGGGCGCAATCCTACAATGAGCAGTTCTTC. Its translation: CASREGAQSYNEQFF. The V gene is TRBV3-1 (or the pseudogene TRBV3-2), the J gene TRBJ2-1, with D possibly being TRBD1 (7 bases). There are 15 residues in the CDR3. The V gene's germline CDR1 is LGHDT and CDR2 YNNKEL (reference sequence). Trimming left V 6 bases short and J 1 base short, with 13 bases between.

The genes are TRBV19 and TRBJ2-1; 10 nucleotides align to TRBD2. This CDR3 is 16 amino acids long. Trimming removed 1 base from V and 6 bases from J; junction bases left unmatched: 6. Germline values: CDR1 LNHDA, CDR2 SQIVND (reference sequence). This CDR3 reads CASSIGSGGAVNEQFF. The CDR3 nucleotides read TGTGCCAGTAGTATAGGAAGCGGGGGGGCGGTCAATGAGCAGTTCTTC.

This chain links TRBV6-1 with TRBJ2-1; the match to TRBD2 covers 9 bases. This CDR3 has 15 residues. The V segment lost 3 bases and the J segment 2 bases; nucleotides outside the gene matches: 2. Germline V gene sequence: CDR1 MNHNS, CDR2 SASEGT. CDR3: CASSDGGRAYNEQFF. The CDR3 nucleotides are TGTGCCAGCAGTGACGGCGGGAGGGCCTACAATGAGCAGTTCTTC.

The chain uses TRBV7-9 and TRBJ1-2; no clear D. V lost 1 base and J 7 bases, leaving 7 bases between the germline ends. Germline V gene lookup returns CDR1 SEHNR and CDR2 FQNEAQ (reference sequence). The CDR3 has 12 residues. The CDR3, as DNA: TGTGCCAGCAGCTTAGGCGAGCCTGGCTACACCTTC. Amino acid sequence: CASSLGEPGYTF.

The chain is built from TRBV7-3 and TRBJ2-3; 8 nucleotides match TRBD2. V shed 1 base, J shed 2 bases, and the junction held 8 bases outside the gene matches. This CDR3 comprises 17 residues. Per the germline V gene, CDR1 is SGHTA and CDR2 is FQGTGA. This chain's CDR3 is CASSLIGTSGSTDTQYF. In nucleotides, the CDR3 is TGTGCCAGCAGCTTAATTGGGACTAGTGGCTCCACAGATACGCAGTATTTT. The whole variable domain, filled in from reference TRBV7-3 and TRBJ2-3, reads GAGVSQTPSNKVTEKGKYVELRCDPISGHTALYWYRQSLGQGPEFLIYFQGTGAADDSGLPNDRFFAVRPEGSVSTLKIQRTERGDSAVYLCASSLIGTSGSTDTQYFGPGTRLTVL.

CDR3 nucleotide sequence: TGTGCCACCGGACAGGACTACGAGCAGTACTTC. This codes for CATGQDYEQYF. The chain employs TRBV10-3 and TRBJ2-7; 7 bases map to TRBD1. The CDR3 totals 11 residues. With V trimmed by 10 bases and J by 3 bases, 3 bases remained unmatched. CDR1 is ENHRY, CDR2 SYGVKD, per germline.

This clone came up once. The V and J genes are TRBV12-3 or TRBV12-4 and TRBJ2-2, with D hard to call. V shed 6 bases and J shed 7 bases, with 12 bases lying between them. This CDR3 region has 13 residues. The CDR3 coding sequence is TGTGCCAGCAGCTACGACTTGGGCGGGGAGCTGTTTTTT. Its protein is CASSYDLGGELFF.

CDR3 sequence: CASRASLNYEQYV. CDR3 DNA sequence: TGTGCCAGCCGGGCTAGCCTAAACTACGAGCAGTACGTC. J is TRBJ2-7 and V is TRBV6-5, with D possibly being TRBD2 (5 bases). Between the trimmed V and J ends, which lost 8 bases and 3 bases, there was a span of 14 bases. The CDR3 consists of 13 residues. CDR1 is MNHEY, CDR2 SVGAGI, per germline.

The chain joins TRBV12-3 or TRBV12-4 to TRBJ1-2, with D possibly being TRBD1 (6 bases). The CDR3 loop spans 13 amino acids. Trimming removed 7 bases at V and 8 bases at J, with 17 bases between. The CDR3 protein is CASTNEGEGGYTF. The CDR3 DNA follows: TGTGCCAGCACCAACGAGGGGGAAGGGGGCTACACCTTC.

The chain recombines TRBV28 with TRBJ1-5; D unresolved. V gave up 6 bases and J gave up 6 bases, with 15 bases separating them. This CDR3 contains 14 residues. Germline V gene lookup returns CDR1 MDHEN and CDR2 SYDVKM. As DNA, the CDR3 is TGTGCCAGCAGCCTACAGATGCTCAGTCAGCCCCAGCATTTT. The encoded protein is CASSLQMLSQPQHF.

The chain combines TRBV7-8 with TRBJ2-3; D unresolved. The CDR3 consists of 14 residues. Trimming cost V 5 bases and J 4 bases, with 13 bases left between them. Germline CDR1 and CDR2: SGHVS and FQNEAQ. As DNA, the CDR3 is TGTGCCAGCAGCCCGTTTAGCAGAGCAGATACGCAGTATTTT. It yields the protein CASSPFSRADTQYF.

The rearrangement links TRBV10-1 to TRBJ2-2, with D uncertain. Looked up from germline, CDR1 is WNHNN and CDR2 is SYGVQD (reference sequence). CDR3 length: 15 amino acids. V lost 3 bases and J lost 6, with 14 bases in between. The DNA for the CDR3 is TGCGCCAGCAGTGACCTAGGTAGCCCACCCGGGGAGCTGTTTTTT. Translated: CASSDLGSPPGELFF.

This chain uses TRBV25-1 with TRBJ2-5, with 9 nucleotides matching TRBD1. The CDR3 has 15 amino acids. Germline V gene lookup returns CDR1 MGHDK and CDR2 SYGVNS. After removal of 0 bases from V and 3 bases from J, the junction contained 2 bases not matched to a gene. CDR3 bases: TGTGCCAGCAGTGAATATTGGACAGGGGAAGAGACCCAGTACTTC. It specifies CASSEYWTGEETQYF.

The rearrangement links TRBV5-1 to TRBJ2-7; 7 bases match TRBD2. V was pared by 4 bases and J by 5 bases, with 12 bases of the junction left unmatched. The CDR3 is made up of 15 amino acids. The V gene's germline CDR1 is SGHRS and CDR2 YFSETQ. The DNA for the CDR3 is TGCGCCAGCAGCCGGAGCGGGACGGGACTCCACGAGCAGTACTTC. Translating gives CASSRSGTGLHEQYF.

The rearrangement uses TRBV18 and TRBJ1-3; D is undetermined. The CDR3 is 15 residues long. Trimming pared 3 bases from V and 4 bases from J, leaving 13 bases between. Per germline, CDR1 KGHSH and CDR2 LQKENI. CDR3 nucleotide sequence: TGTGCCAGCTCACCTACGTCGATGGCAGGAAACACCATATATTTT. Translation: CASSPTSMAGNTIYF.